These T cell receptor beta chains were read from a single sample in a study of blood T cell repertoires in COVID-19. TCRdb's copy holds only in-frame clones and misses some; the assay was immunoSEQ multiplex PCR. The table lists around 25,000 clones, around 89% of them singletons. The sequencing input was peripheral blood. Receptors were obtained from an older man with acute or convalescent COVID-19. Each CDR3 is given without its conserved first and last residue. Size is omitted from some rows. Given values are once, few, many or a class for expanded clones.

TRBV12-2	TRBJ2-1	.	ASRFPRGYRNNSYNEQF
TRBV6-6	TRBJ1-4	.	ASSYRGTREKLF
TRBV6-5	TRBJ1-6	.	ASNSRDRVLH
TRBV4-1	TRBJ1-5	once	ASSQEDSPTSAQH
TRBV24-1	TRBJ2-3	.	ATSVTGSTDTQY
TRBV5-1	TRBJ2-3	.	ASSPLAVDTQY
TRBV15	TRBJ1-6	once	ATSRISGTGVSPLH
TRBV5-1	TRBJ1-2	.	ASSGGTYGYT
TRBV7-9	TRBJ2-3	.	ASSFDRVTDTQY
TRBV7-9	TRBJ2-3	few	ASSLEGSTDTQY
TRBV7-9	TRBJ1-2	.	ASSLDGRGGYT
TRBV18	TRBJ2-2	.	ASSPLLQGTGELF
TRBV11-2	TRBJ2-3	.	ASSLDPSSDTQY
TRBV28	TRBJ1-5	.	ASSPGTANQPQH
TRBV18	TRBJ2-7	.	ASSPTSGTGSYEQY
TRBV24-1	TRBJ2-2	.	ATRGGGPSNTGELF
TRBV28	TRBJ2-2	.	ASSLAGTGNTGELF
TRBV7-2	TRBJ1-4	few	ASSLAHKPGHFNEKLF
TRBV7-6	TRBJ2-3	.	ASSLEAGGATDTQY
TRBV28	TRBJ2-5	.	ASSRSGSDKTQY
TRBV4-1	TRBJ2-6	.	ASSQDTGVMGANVLT
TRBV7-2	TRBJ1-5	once	ASSEFRGPQPQH
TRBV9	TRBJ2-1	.	ASSVRAGDYNEQF
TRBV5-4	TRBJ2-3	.	ASSPYTDTQY
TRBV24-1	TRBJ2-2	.	ATSDLPGTGGHGELF
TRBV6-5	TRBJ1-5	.	ASSPQGNEPQH
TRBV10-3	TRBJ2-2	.	AISDVLAGGPSTGELF
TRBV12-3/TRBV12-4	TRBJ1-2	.	ASSLWQFYGYT
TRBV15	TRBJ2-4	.	ATSRDLGGWAKNIQY
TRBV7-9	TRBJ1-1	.	ASSRAIDRGTEAF
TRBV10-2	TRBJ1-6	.	ASSVGPPGNSPLH
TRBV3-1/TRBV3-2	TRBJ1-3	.	ASSPLSRISGNTIY
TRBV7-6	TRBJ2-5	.	ASSLPTLYQETQY
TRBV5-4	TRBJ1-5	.	ASSRGGSQPQH
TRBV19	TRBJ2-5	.	ASSIAQGVETQY